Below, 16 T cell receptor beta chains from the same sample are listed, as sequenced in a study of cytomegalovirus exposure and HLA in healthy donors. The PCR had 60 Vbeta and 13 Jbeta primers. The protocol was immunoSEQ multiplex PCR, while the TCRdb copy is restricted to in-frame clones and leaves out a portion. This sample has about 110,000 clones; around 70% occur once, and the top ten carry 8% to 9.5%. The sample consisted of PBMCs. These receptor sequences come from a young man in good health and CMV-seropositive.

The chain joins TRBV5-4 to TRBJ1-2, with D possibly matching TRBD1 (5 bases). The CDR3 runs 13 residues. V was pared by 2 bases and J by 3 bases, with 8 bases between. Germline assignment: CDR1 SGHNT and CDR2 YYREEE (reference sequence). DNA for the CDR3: TGTGCCAGCAGCTTTTCCAGGGACTATGGCTACACCTTC. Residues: CASSFSRDYGYTF.

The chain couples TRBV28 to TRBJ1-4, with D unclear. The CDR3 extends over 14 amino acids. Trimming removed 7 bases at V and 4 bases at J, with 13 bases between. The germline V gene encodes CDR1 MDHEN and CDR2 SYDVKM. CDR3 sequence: CASMSPRGNEKLFF. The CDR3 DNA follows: TGTGCCAGCATGAGCCCCCGGGGTAATGAAAAACTGTTTTTT.

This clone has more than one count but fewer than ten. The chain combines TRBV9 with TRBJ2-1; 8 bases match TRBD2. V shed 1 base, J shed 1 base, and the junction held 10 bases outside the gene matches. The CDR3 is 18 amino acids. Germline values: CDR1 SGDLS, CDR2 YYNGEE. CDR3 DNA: TGTGCCAGCAGCGTATTCGCCGGGGGGGCCGCATCCTACAATGAGCAGTTCTTC. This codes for CASSVFAGGAASYNEQFF.

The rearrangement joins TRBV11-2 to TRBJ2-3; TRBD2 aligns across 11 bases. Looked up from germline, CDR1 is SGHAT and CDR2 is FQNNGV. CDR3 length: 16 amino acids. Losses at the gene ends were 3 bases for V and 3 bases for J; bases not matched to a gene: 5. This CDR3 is CASSLLAGGPTDTQYF. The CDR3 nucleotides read TGTGCCAGCAGCTTGTTAGCGGGAGGGCCGACAGATACGCAGTATTTT.

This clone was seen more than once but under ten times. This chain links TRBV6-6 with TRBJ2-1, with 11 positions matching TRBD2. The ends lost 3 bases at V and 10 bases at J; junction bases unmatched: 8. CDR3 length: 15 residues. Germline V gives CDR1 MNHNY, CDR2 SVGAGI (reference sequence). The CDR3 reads CASSYKTSGIGEQFF. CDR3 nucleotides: TGTGCCAGCAGTTATAAGACTAGCGGGATTGGGGAGCAGTTCTTC.

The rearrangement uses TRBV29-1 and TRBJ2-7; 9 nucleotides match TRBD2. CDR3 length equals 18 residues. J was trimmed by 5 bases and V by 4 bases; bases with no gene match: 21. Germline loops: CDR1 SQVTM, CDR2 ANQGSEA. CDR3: CSVGPGQAAGGPIDEQYV. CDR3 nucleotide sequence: TGCAGCGTTGGACCCGGACAGGCGGCGGGAGGGCCTATCGACGAGCAGTACGTC.

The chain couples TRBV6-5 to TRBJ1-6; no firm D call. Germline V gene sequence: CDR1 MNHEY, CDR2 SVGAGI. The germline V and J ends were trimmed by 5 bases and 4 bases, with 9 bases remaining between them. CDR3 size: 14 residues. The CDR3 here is CASSEIPYNSPLHF. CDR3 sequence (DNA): TGTGCCAGCAGTGAGATTCCTTATAATTCACCCCTCCACTTT.

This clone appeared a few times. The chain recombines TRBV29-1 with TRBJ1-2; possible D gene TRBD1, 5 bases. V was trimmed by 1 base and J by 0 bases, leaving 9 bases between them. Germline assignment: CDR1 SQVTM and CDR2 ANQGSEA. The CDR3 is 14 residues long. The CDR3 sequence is CSVEVGGSNYGYTF. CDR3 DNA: TGCAGCGTTGAAGTGGGGGGGTCTAACTATGGCTACACCTTC.

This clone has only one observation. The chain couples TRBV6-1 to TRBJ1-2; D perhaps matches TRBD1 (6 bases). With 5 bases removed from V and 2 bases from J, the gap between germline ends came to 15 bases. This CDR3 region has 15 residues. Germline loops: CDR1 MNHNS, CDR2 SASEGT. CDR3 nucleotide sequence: TGTGCCAGCAGTCCATACGGGAGGGGGAACTATGGCTACACCTTC. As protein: CASSPYGRGNYGYTF.

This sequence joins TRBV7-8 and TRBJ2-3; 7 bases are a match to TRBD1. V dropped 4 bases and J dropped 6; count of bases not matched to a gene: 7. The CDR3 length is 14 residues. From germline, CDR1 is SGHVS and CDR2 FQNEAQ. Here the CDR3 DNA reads TGTGCCAGCAGCTCGAACACACAGGGGGATACGCAGTATTTT. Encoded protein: CASSSNTQGDTQYF.

This CDR3 is CASSLAGEVSYNEQFF. The CDR3 region has the DNA TGTGCCAGCAGTCTGGCGGGAGAGGTCTCCTACAATGAGCAGTTCTTC. The V gene is TRBV28, the J gene TRBJ2-1; 7 bases align to TRBD2. This CDR3 spans 16 amino acids. The junction had 7 bases not matched to a gene; V was cut back by 5 bases and J by 0 bases. Germline loops: CDR1 MDHEN, CDR2 SYDVKM.

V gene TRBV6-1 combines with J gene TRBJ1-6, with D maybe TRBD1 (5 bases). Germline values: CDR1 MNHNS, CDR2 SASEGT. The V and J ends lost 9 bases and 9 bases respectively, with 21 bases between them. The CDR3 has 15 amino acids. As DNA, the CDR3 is TGTGCCAGTGACGTGACATGGGGCTTAGGTTCACCCCTCCACTTT. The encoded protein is CASDVTWGLGSPLHF.

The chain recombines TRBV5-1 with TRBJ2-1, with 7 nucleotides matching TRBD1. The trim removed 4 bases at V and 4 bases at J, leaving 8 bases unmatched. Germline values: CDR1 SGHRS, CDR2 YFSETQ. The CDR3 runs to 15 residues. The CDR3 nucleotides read TGCGCCAGCAGCGTAACAGGGGAACCTTACAATGAGCAGTTCTTC. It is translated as CASSVTGEPYNEQFF.

Written as DNA, the CDR3 is TGTGCCAGCAGTGGACTGGGACTGACTGAAGCTTTCTTT. Translation: CASSGLGLTEAFF. The V gene is TRBV28, the J gene TRBJ1-1, with a weak D call TRBD1 (5 bases). From germline, CDR1 is MDHEN and CDR2 SYDVKM. V was shortened by 5 bases and J by 5 bases, with 12 bases between the two germline ends. The CDR3 contains 13 residues.

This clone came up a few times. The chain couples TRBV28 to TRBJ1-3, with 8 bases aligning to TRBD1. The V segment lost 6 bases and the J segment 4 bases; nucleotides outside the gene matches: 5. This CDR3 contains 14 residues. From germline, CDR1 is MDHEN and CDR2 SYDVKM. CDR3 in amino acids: CASRESGGGNTIYF. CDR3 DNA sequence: TGTGCCAGCAGAGAATCAGGGGGCGGAAACACCATATATTTT. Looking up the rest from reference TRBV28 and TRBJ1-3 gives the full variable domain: DVKVTQSSRYLVKRTGEKVFLECVQDMDHENMFWYRQDPGLGLRLIYFSYDVKMKEKGDIPEGYSVSREKKERFSLILESASTNQTSMYLCASRESGGGNTIYFGEGSWLTVV.

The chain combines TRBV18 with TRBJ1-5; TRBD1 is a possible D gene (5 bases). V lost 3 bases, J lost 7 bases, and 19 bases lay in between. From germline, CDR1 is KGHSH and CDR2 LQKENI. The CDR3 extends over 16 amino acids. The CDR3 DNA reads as TGTGCCAGCTCACCGTCTACTACAGGTTCTGGGCAGCCCCAGCATTTT. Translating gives CASSPSTTGSGQPQHF.